What follows are 28 T cell receptor beta chains derived from one specimen sequenced in a study of cytomegalovirus exposure and HLA in healthy donors. Researchers ran the PCR with 60 Vbeta and 13 Jbeta primers. Profiling relied on immunoSEQ multiplex PCR, and the TCRdb table lists in-frame clones only, not all of them. Among over 150,000 clones, roughly 79% were seen once, and the ten largest hold roughly 7.3%. Sequencing was performed on PBMCs. Receptors originate from a male donor in good health and CMV-seropositive.

This clone was observed a few times. The chain links TRBV2 to TRBJ2-7, with TRBD2 identical over 12 bases. CDR1 is SNHLY, CDR2 FYNNEI, per germline. V lost 4 bases, J lost 4 bases, and 14 bases stayed unmatched. The CDR3 consists of 18 residues. The CDR3: CASSGGTSGPRGSYEQYF. CDR3 in DNA: TGTGCCAGCAGTGGTGGGACTAGCGGGCCACGCGGATCTTACGAGCAGTACTTC. Full variable domain (outside the CDR3, taken from reference TRBV2 and TRBJ2-7): EPEVTQTPSHQVTQMGQEVILRCVPISNHLYFYWYRQILGQKVEFLVSFYNNEISEKSEIFDDQFSVERPDGSNFTLKIRSTKLEDSAMYFCASSGGTSGPRGSYEQYFGPGTRLTVT.

This sequence joins TRBV10-1 and TRBJ2-1; D unresolved. The CDR3 spans 12 residues. The ends were cut back, 5 bases at V and 4 bases at J, with 6 bases in the middle. The germline CDR1 and CDR2 sequences are WNHNN and SYGVQD (reference sequence). In DNA, the CDR3 is TGCGCCAGCAGTCAACTGTACAATGAGCAGTTCTTC. It is translated as CASSQLYNEQFF.

This clone appeared once. The chain joins TRBV15 to TRBJ1-5; no clear D gene. CDR1 LNHNV and CDR2 YYDKDF come from the germline V gene (reference sequence). Trimming took 2 bases from V and 7 from J, leaving 12 bases between them. The CDR3 extends over 14 amino acids. DNA of the CDR3: TGTGCCACCAGCAGATTTGGGGAGGTACAGCCCCAGCATTTT. Translated: CATSRFGEVQPQHF.

Concerning this clone itself: At one end, the junction sequence differs from germline, possibly due to a read error. The V call is TRBV7-7, the J call TRBJ2-3; 13 nucleotides line up with TRBD2. The length of the CDR3 is 17 residues. Per the germline V gene, CDR1 is SSHAT and CDR2 is FNYEAQ (reference sequence). CDR3 DNA sequence: TGTGCTAGCAGCCCGGGACTAGCGGGGAGTAGCACAGATACGCAGTATTTT. This sequence encodes CASSPGLAGSSTDTQYF.

This chain links TRBV5-4 with TRBJ2-5; TRBD1 aligns across 8 bases. The J call may be incorrect, as the DNA end agrees better with TRBJ2-7. CDR3 length: 14 residues. CDR1 is SGHNT, CDR2 YYREEE, per germline (reference sequence). The CDR3 sequence is CASKFAGGGYEQYF. The CDR3 nucleotides read TGTGCCAGCAAATTCGCAGGGGGCGGGTACGAGCAGTACTTC.

The chain carries TRBV5-1 and TRBJ2-1, with TRBD2 as a possible D gene (6 bases). Per the germline V gene, CDR1 is SGHRS and CDR2 is YFSETQ. V shed 0 bases and J shed 4 bases, with 11 bases lying between them. The CDR3 is 15 residues long. The CDR3 loop reads CASSLDGGEYNEQFF. Written as DNA, the CDR3 is TGCGCCAGCAGCTTGGACGGCGGGGAGTACAATGAGCAGTTCTTC.

This clone was observed a few times. The chain uses TRBV5-4 and TRBJ2-5, with 7 bases matching TRBD2. From germline, CDR1 is SGHNT and CDR2 YYREEE (reference sequence). Unmatched junction bases numbered 1, after V lost 4 bases and J lost 4 bases. The CDR3 totals 12 residues. CDR3 nucleotide sequence: TGTGCCAGCAGCACGGGGGGAGAGACCCAGTACTTC. This gives the protein CASSTGGETQYF. Filled out from reference TRBV5-4 and TRBJ2-5, the complete variable domain reads ETGVTQSPTHLIKTRGQQVTLRCSSQSGHNTVSWYQQALGQGPQFIFQYYREEENGRGNFPPRFSGLQFPNYSSELNVNALELDDSALYLCASSTGGETQYFGPGTRLLVL.

About this clone: Its ends do not fully match the called genes, so a read error is possible. V and J are TRBV2 and TRBJ1-5; TRBD1 matches at 7 bases. The germline V gene has CDR1 SNHLY and CDR2 FYNNEI. This CDR3 spans 14 amino acids. As DNA, the CDR3 is TGTGCCAGCAGTGAATGGGACAGCAGTCAGCCCCAGCATTTT. This encodes CASSEWDSSQPQHF. The variable domain in full, completed from reference TRBV2 and TRBJ1-5, reads EPEVTQTPSHQVTQMGQEVILRCVPISNHLYFYWYRQILGQKVEFLVSFYNNEISEKSEIFDDQFSVERPDGSNFTLKIRSTKLEDSAMYFCASSEWDSSQPQHFGDGTRLSIL.

As for this clone: The junction departs from germline at one end; a sequencing error may be responsible. The chain uses TRBV7-7 and TRBJ2-5, with 9 bases that match TRBD1. The CDR3 extends over 13 amino acids. Germline V gene sequence: CDR1 SSHAT, CDR2 FNYEAQ (reference sequence). Here the CDR3 reads CASSLGTGETQYF. CDR3 nucleotide sequence: TGTGCTAGCAGCTTAGGGACAGGGGAGACCCAGTACTTC.

This clone was observed a few times. The chain links TRBV4-1 to TRBJ1-2; 8 bases map to TRBD1. This CDR3 comprises 14 residues. The V segment lost 1 base and the J segment 8 bases; nucleotides outside the gene matches: 6. Germline V gene lookup returns CDR1 MGHRA and CDR2 YSYEKL. The CDR3 sequence is CASSQAVDRDGYTF. The CDR3 DNA sequence: TGCGCCAGCAGCCAAGCAGTGGACAGGGACGGCTACACCTTC.

The V call is TRBV7-6, the J call TRBJ2-5; 16 nucleotides match TRBD2. The CDR3 consists of 18 residues. Germline V gene lookup returns CDR1 SGHVS and CDR2 FNYEAQ. V lost 7 bases to trimming and J lost 6 bases; unmatched junction nucleotides: 14. The CDR3, as DNA: TGTGCCAGCACCCCAGGGACTAGCGGGGGGGCTGTAGGAAAGACCCAGTACTTC. Translation gives CASTPGTSGGAVGKTQYF.

This chain uses TRBV4-1 with TRBJ2-5; no clear D gene. The CDR3 is 14 amino acids. Germline lookup yields CDR1 MGHRA and CDR2 YSYEKL. Trimming removed 0 bases from V and 2 bases from J, with 7 bases in between. The CDR3 spells CASSQDWSQETQYF. For the CDR3, the DNA is TGCGCCAGCAGCCAAGATTGGAGTCAAGAGACCCAGTACTTC.

This rearrangement joins TRBV11-2 to TRBJ1-1; D might be TRBD1 (5 bases). The CDR3 covers 14 residues. The germline V and J ends were trimmed by 3 bases and 1 base, with 9 bases remaining between them. From germline, CDR1 is SGHAT and CDR2 FQNNGV. The CDR3 DNA is TGTGCCAGCAGCTTCACCCAGGGGAACACTGAAGCTTTCTTT. It codes for CASSFTQGNTEAFF.

V usage is TRBV6-1 and J usage is TRBJ1-1, with D perhaps TRBD1 (6 bases). CDR3 length: 14 residues. The V gene's germline CDR1 is MNHNS and CDR2 SASEGT. With 5 bases removed from V and 11 bases from J, the gap between germline ends came to 21 bases. Here the CDR3 DNA reads TGTGCCAGCAGTTTCTCCCCCCTTAGCAGGGGTGCTTTCTTT. Encoded protein: CASSFSPLSRGAFF.

The chain recombines TRBV19 with TRBJ2-3, with D possibly being TRBD2 (7 bases). CDR3 length: 15 residues. V shed 5 bases and J shed 4 bases, with 16 bases lying between them. CDR1 LNHDA and CDR2 SQIVND come from the germline V gene (reference sequence). Written as DNA, the CDR3 is TGTGCCAGTAGTCCCCATGGGGGGGGGCCAGATACGCAGTATTTT. Its translation: CASSPHGGGPDTQYF. Looking up the rest from reference TRBV19 and TRBJ2-3 gives the full variable domain: DGGITQSPKYLFRKEGQNVTLSCEQNLNHDAMYWYRQDPGQGLRLIYYSQIVNDFQKGDIAEGYSVSREKKESFPLTVTSAQKNPTAFYLCASSPHGGGPDTQYFGPGTRLTVL.

The chain uses TRBV15 and TRBJ1-1; 8 bases are shared with TRBD1. The CDR3 spans 14 residues. The ends lost 0 bases at V and 6 bases at J; junction bases unmatched: 3. Germline-derived CDR1 and CDR2 are LNHNV and YYDKDF (reference sequence). As DNA, the CDR3 is TGTGCCACCAGCAGAGATCAGGGGGCGGCTGAAGCTTTCTTT. Its protein product is CATSRDQGAAEAFF. The full variable domain, rest sourced from reference TRBV15 and TRBJ1-1, is DAMVIQNPRYQVTQFGKPVTLSCSQTLNHNVMYWYQQKSSQAPKLLFHYYDKDFNNEADTPDNFQSRRPNTSFCFLDIRSPGLGDTAMYLCATSRDQGAAEAFFGQGTRLTVV.

This chain joins TRBV6-4 and TRBJ1-5; 10 nucleotides line up with TRBD1. The CDR3 is 17 residues long. Germline V lookup: CDR1 MRHNA, CDR2 SNTAGT. V lost 7 bases, J lost 1 base, and 10 bases stayed unmatched. Here the CDR3 DNA reads TGTGCCAGCAAGGACAGGGGGTTTGGGGTGAGCAATCAGCCCCAGCATTTT. Translating gives CASKDRGFGVSNQPQHF.

The J gene is TRBJ2-5, the V gene TRBV6-1, with 10 bases lining up with TRBD1. The CDR3 is 17 amino acids. Per germline, CDR1 MNHNS and CDR2 SASEGT. Losses at the gene ends were 0 bases for V and 1 base for J; bases not matched to a gene: 5. This CDR3 reads CASSEALGTGVQETQYF. In nucleotides, the CDR3 is TGTGCCAGCAGTGAAGCGCTTGGGACAGGGGTCCAAGAGACCCAGTACTTC.

This clone was recorded only once. The chain links TRBV7-8 to TRBJ2-7; TRBD1 matches 9 bases. The germline CDR1 and CDR2 sequences are SGHVS and FQNEAQ. With 4 bases clipped from V and 0 bases from J, the junction kept 13 bases outside the gene matches. This CDR3 contains 18 residues. CDR3 sequence reads: CASSSAPIQGASSYEQYF. The CDR3 DNA reads TGTGCCAGCAGCTCTGCCCCTATACAGGGGGCGAGCTCCTACGAGCAGTACTTC.

The V and J genes are TRBV10-2 and TRBJ2-1; 13 bases are a match to TRBD2. Trimming took 10 bases from V and 4 from J; bases not matched to a gene: 4. Germline loops: CDR1 WSHSY, CDR2 SAAADI. The CDR3 loop spans 14 amino acids. CDR3 protein: CATRTSGGYNEQFF. As DNA, the CDR3 is TGCGCCACCAGGACTAGCGGGGGATACAATGAGCAGTTCTTC.

The J gene is TRBJ2-2, the V gene TRBV7-2; 12 positions agree with TRBD2. CDR1 and CDR2 (germline): SGHTA, FQGNSA. The CDR3 consists of 18 residues. Unmatched junction bases numbered 11, after V lost 4 bases and J lost 5 bases. The CDR3 DNA follows: TGTGCCAGCAGCTCAACCCTTCTAGCGGGGGGGCGAACCGGGGAGCTGTTTTTT. Protein sequence: CASSSTLLAGGRTGELFF. Full variable domain (outside the CDR3, taken from reference TRBV7-2 and TRBJ2-2): GAGVSQSPSNKVTEKGKDVELRCDPISGHTALYWYRQSLGQGLEFLIYFQGNSAPDKSGLPSDRFSAERTGGSVSTLTIQRTQQEDSAVYLCASSSTLLAGGRTGELFFGEGSRLTVL.

The chain carries TRBV4-1 and TRBJ2-1, with 12 nucleotides matching TRBD1. Germline lookup yields CDR1 MGHRA and CDR2 YSYEKL. V lost 4 bases and J lost 12; bases outside the gene matches: 13. The CDR3 has 16 amino acids. The CDR3 is CASSPPRDRGLNRQFF. The CDR3 bases are TGCGCCAGCAGCCCCCCTCGGGACAGGGGGCTCAATCGGCAGTTCTTC.

The chain links TRBV5-6 to TRBJ2-1; D unclear. Germline CDR1 and CDR2: SGHDT and YYEEEE. Trimming shortened V by 1 base and J by 7 bases, and 6 bases separated the two germline ends. The CDR3 runs to 12 residues. DNA of the CDR3: TGTGCCAGCAGCTTGTCCTTAAATGAGCAGTTCTTC. Translating it yields CASSLSLNEQFF. Based on the CDR3 plus reference TRBV5-6 and TRBJ2-1, the full variable domain is DAGVTQSPTHLIKTRGQQVTLRCSPKSGHDTVSWYQQALGQGPQFIFQYYEEEERQRGNFPDRFSGHQFPNYSSELNVNALLLGDSALYLCASSLSLNEQFFGPGTRLTVL.

The chain carries TRBV2 and TRBJ1-1; 7 nucleotides line up with TRBD1. Trimming removed 7 bases from V and 3 bases from J; junction bases left unmatched: 20. The CDR3 has 18 amino acids. The V gene's germline CDR1 is SNHLY and CDR2 FYNNEI. The CDR3 protein is CASNLGGQFIRGDTEAFF. The CDR3 DNA reads as TGTGCCAGCAACCTTGGGGGACAGTTCATAAGGGGAGACACTGAAGCTTTCTTT. Complete variable domain (other parts from reference TRBV2 and TRBJ1-1): EPEVTQTPSHQVTQMGQEVILRCVPISNHLYFYWYRQILGQKVEFLVSFYNNEISEKSEIFDDQFSVERPDGSNFTLKIRSTKLEDSAMYFCASNLGGQFIRGDTEAFFGQGTRLTVV.

This rearrangement joins TRBV2 to TRBJ2-7; 9 bases are shared with TRBD2. The CDR3 loop spans 14 amino acids. Germline loops: CDR1 SNHLY, CDR2 FYNNEI. The V and J ends lost 4 bases and 3 bases, in that order; junction bases with no gene match: 4. In DNA form, the CDR3 reads TGTGCCAGCAGTGTAGTGACTAGCGGCTACGAGCAGTACTTC. Its protein product is CASSVVTSGYEQYF. The whole variable domain, filled in from reference TRBV2 and TRBJ2-7, reads EPEVTQTPSHQVTQMGQEVILRCVPISNHLYFYWYRQILGQKVEFLVSFYNNEISEKSEIFDDQFSVERPDGSNFTLKIRSTKLEDSAMYFCASSVVTSGYEQYFGPGTRLTVT.

V usage is TRBV5-1 and J usage is TRBJ2-3, with D possibly being TRBD2 (5 bases). CDR3 length: 13 residues. The germline gives CDR1 SGHRS, CDR2 YFSETQ. The V end was cut by 2 bases, the J end by 6 bases, with 10 bases between. In nucleotides, the CDR3 is TGCGCCAGCAGCTTTAGGACTGGGGATACGCAGTATTTT. As protein: CASSFRTGDTQYF.

The chain has TRBV5-3 and TRBJ2-5; D call uncertain. The DNA end is a closer match to TRBJ2-7, so the J assignment may be wrong. TRBV5-3 belongs to the ORF category, with a function that is uncertain. The CDR3 has 17 amino acids. CDR3 sequence: CARSQSPSGSVGDEQYF. The CDR3 DNA reads TGTGCCAGAAGCCAGTCCCCCTCCGGGTCGGTAGGAGACGAGCAGTACTTC.

The chain links TRBV7-3 to TRBJ2-3; 9 positions match TRBD2. Germline CDR1 is SGHTA and CDR2 is FQGTGA. This CDR3 contains 14 residues. Trimming took 5 bases from V and 3 from J; bases not matched to a gene: 3. The CDR3 DNA is TGTGCCAGCAGCCTTGGACTAGCGACAGATACGCAGTATTTT. Amino acids: CASSLGLATDTQYF.